Shown below are 11 T cell receptor beta chains from a single sample sequenced in a study of circulating CD8 cells and anti-PD-1 response in melanoma. TCR libraries were prepared from around 14 ng of total RNA with the QIAseq Immune Repertoire TCR panel. TCRdb reanalysed the reads using MiXCR and keeps one entry per CDR3 protein. The sample lists about 1,200 distinct CDR3 sequences, about 10% occurring once. Sorting of live CD3+CD8+TCRalphabeta+ cells by PD-1 and/or TIGIT gave four subsets. The sequencing used CD8+ T cells from PBMCs, collected at baseline or after one month of anti-PD-1 therapy (not recorded which). These receptors were collected from a human donor with melanoma.

In its sample, this clonotype ranks as medium-sized (0.01 to 0.1%). The rearrangement uses TRBV2 and TRBJ2-3; D possibly corresponds to TRBD1 (6 bases). With 8 bases removed from V and 6 bases from J, the gap between germline ends came to 21 bases. Germline V gives CDR1 SNHLY, CDR2 FYNNEI. The length of the CDR3 is 15 residues. The DNA of the CDR3 is TGTGCCAGCGCAGTAGACGGAACAGGGAAGGATACGCAGTATTTT. Encoded protein: CASAVDGTGKDTQYF.

By proportion, this clonotype is medium-sized. The chain combines TRBV2 with TRBJ2-1; 9 bases line up with TRBD2. The J segment lost 4 bases and the V segment lost 1 base, leaving 2 bases of the junction unmatched. CDR1 SNHLY and CDR2 FYNNEI come from the germline V gene. The CDR3 consists of 15 residues. CDR3 nucleotides: TGTGCCAGCAGTGAAGGCCTAGCGGGGTACAATGAGCAGTTCTTC. Its protein product is CASSEGLAGYNEQFF.

By sample fraction, this clonotype is hyperexpanded. The gene calls are TRBV29-1 and TRBJ2-5; 7 nucleotides agree with TRBD1. The junction had 5 bases not matched to a gene; V was cut back by 5 bases and J by 2 bases. CDR1 and CDR2 (germline): SQVTM, ANQGSEA. CDR3 length equals 13 residues. CDR3 nucleotides: TGCAGCGTTCCGGGACAGATACAAGAGACCCAGTACTTC. This codes for CSVPGQIQETQYF.

By share, this clonotype counts as large. The chain couples TRBV5-1 to TRBJ2-7; D gene unclear. CDR1 and CDR2 (germline): SGHRS, YFSETQ. V was trimmed by 0 bases and J by 5 bases, leaving 21 bases between them. The length of the CDR3 is 17 residues. The CDR3 loop reads CASSLGERLLHLDEQYF. The CDR3 DNA sequence: TGCGCCAGCAGCTTGGGAGAAAGACTGCTGCACTTGGACGAGCAGTACTTC.

By sample share, this clonotype is medium-sized (0.01 to 0.1%). The chain uses TRBV6-2 or TRBV6-3 and TRBJ2-7; D is ambiguous. V lost 1 base, J lost 5 bases, and 6 bases lay in between. Germline lookup yields CDR1 MNHEY and CDR2 SVGEGT. The CDR3 is made up of 12 amino acids. CDR3 in DNA: TGTGCCAGCAGTTACTTCGCGGACGAGCAGTACTTC. Encoded protein: CASSYFADEQYF.

Concerning this clonotype: A read error may account for a junction end that differs from germline. The chain combines TRBV4-3 with TRBJ2-7, with D tentatively TRBD2 (5 bases). The CDR3 spans 16 residues. Germline V CDR1 and CDR2: LGHNA, YSLEER. The CDR3: CVSSQGASGSSYEQYF. CDR3 in DNA: TGCGTCAGCAGCCAAGGAGCCAGCGGTAGCTCCTACGAGCAGTACTTC.

This clonotype showed up just a few times. This chain joins TRBV11-2 and TRBJ1-2, with TRBD1 matching 9 bases. The CDR3 totals 14 residues. J lost 8 bases, V lost 5 bases, and 9 bases had no gene match. CDR1 is SGHAT, CDR2 FQNNGV, per germline. CDR3 in amino acids: CASSPPGTGRGYTF. The CDR3, as DNA: TGTGCCAGCAGCCCTCCCGGGACAGGGAGAGGCTACACCTTC.

This clonotype is labeled as medium-sized. The J gene is TRBJ1-2, the V gene TRBV19; D is ambiguous. This CDR3 comprises 13 residues. From germline, CDR1 is LNHDA and CDR2 SQIVND (reference sequence). V was shortened by 8 bases and J by 5 bases, with 15 bases between the two germline ends. Here the CDR3 reads CASREGFGYGYTF. CDR3 coding DNA: TGTGCCAGTCGGGAAGGGTTCGGATATGGCTACACCTTC.

By sample fraction, this clonotype is large (0.1 to 1%). The chain uses TRBV20-1 and TRBJ2-7, with a tentative D call TRBD2 (5 bases). The V and J ends lost 0 bases and 9 bases respectively, with 12 bases between them. Germline V lookup: CDR1 DFQATT, CDR2 SNEGSKA (reference sequence). There are 12 residues in the CDR3. The CDR3 sequence is CSARDLGEGQYF. Written as DNA, the CDR3 is TGCAGTGCTAGAGATCTGGGAGAAGGGCAGTACTTC.

This clonotype is judged large. CDR3 nucleotides: TGTGCCAGCAGTTATGGCAGGAAACCTTACGAGCAGTACTTC. Translating it yields CASSYGRKPYEQYF. This sequence joins TRBV6-5 and TRBJ2-7; D not certain. The V gene lost 3 bases and the J gene lost 4 bases, with 13 bases spanning the gap. There are 14 residues in the CDR3. Germline CDR1 and CDR2: MNHEY and SVGAGI.

Within the sample, this clonotype is medium-sized (0.01 to 0.1%). J is TRBJ2-1 and V is TRBV25-1; a possible D gene is TRBD2 (5 bases). Germline loops: CDR1 MGHDK, CDR2 SYGVNS. V lost 5 bases and J 6 bases, leaving 11 bases between the germline ends. The length of the CDR3 is 13 residues. The chain's CDR3 is CASSWAAANEQFF. The DNA for the CDR3 is TGTGCCAGCAGTTGGGCAGCGGCCAATGAGCAGTTCTTC.